This record covers a single TCR beta chain. Its specificity is not known. This CDR3 spans 14 amino acids. V lost 2 bases to trimming and J lost 11 bases, with 18 bases between them. In germline, CDR1 is DFQATT, CDR2 SNEGSKA (reference sequence). This sample stems from a study of CD8 T cells in Susac syndrome. The diagnostic criteria were recently defined, and patients with Susac syndrome met them for definite or probable disease. Study-level points and caveats: The CD4+ T cell repertoires in Susac syndrome were not clonally expanded.

Reverse transcription used about 0.5 to 1 ug RNA and random hexamers. The method of amplification for TCR beta CDR3 was immunoSEQ multiplex PCR, covering 54 Vbeta and 13 Jbeta. TCRdb itself ran the immunoSEQ multiplex PCR reads through MiXCR, one entry per CDR3 protein. The data contain roughly 250,000 distinct CDR3 sequences, 90% to 96% of them seen just once; the ten biggest clones take up 0.08% to 0.11%. Sequencing used CD4+ T cells from PBMCs. The rearrangement joins TRBV20-1 to TRBJ1-4; D perhaps matches TRBD1 (5 bases). The TCR sequence derives from a human donor with Susac syndrome. The CDR3 DNA reads as TGCAGTGCTAGATGGGGACGGGATCTTGGGAAACTGTTTTTT. It yields the protein CSARWGRDLGKLFF.